This note documents a single T cell receptor beta chain sequence. What it recognizes is unknown. A second PCR of 7 to 11 cycles used a sample-barcoded 5' primer and a J-beta primer mix. TCRdb re-analysed the 5' RACE reads in MiXCR, keeping a single row per CDR3 protein. The table lists about a million distinct CDR3 sequences, around 54% of them singletons. This sample was included in a study of blood T cells in healthy people across ages. General study points: Diversity of TCR beta per million T cells declined in a roughly linear way with age.

Trimming cost V 11 bases and J 0 bases, with 17 bases left between them. Per the germline V gene, CDR1 is MNHNS and CDR2 is SASEGT. The CDR3 sequence is 15 residues long. The J gene is TRBJ1-5, the V gene TRBV6-1, with TRBD1 as a possible D gene (6 bases). The source is a woman in her fifties or sixties in good health. Sequencing was done on a sample of blood. CDR3 DNA: TGTGCCGTCCAACAGGGACTTTATAGCAATCAGCCCCAGCATTTT. Translated, it gives CAVQQGLYSNQPQHF.